Shown below are 8 T cell receptor beta chains from a single sample sequenced in a study of cytomegalovirus exposure and HLA in healthy donors. Vbeta (60) and Jbeta (13) primers were used in the PCR. The data were produced by immunoSEQ multiplex PCR, yet TCRdb's version contains in-frame clones alone and is incomplete. The data show under 200,000 clones, with approximately 82% seen just once and more than 4% held by the top ten. Sequenced material: PBMCs. These receptors were obtained from a male donor in good health and CMV-seronegative.

This clone has a handful of counts. V usage is TRBV25-1 and J usage is TRBJ1-6; unclear D gene. Per the germline V gene, CDR1 is MGHDK and CDR2 is SYGVNS. Trimming pared 8 bases from V and 4 bases from J, leaving 9 bases between. The length of the CDR3 is 13 residues. The CDR3 here is CASRGLYNSPLHF. In nucleotides, the CDR3 is TGTGCCAGCCGTGGACTGTATAATTCACCCCTCCACTTT.

In this sample, this clone turned up a few times. The genes are TRBV6-5 and TRBJ1-5; TRBD1 is a possible D gene (6 bases). The CDR3 totals 15 residues. V lost 5 bases, J lost 2 bases, and 13 bases lay in between. The germline V gene has CDR1 MNHEY and CDR2 SVGAGI. The CDR3 nucleotides are TGTGCCAGCAGTCCAGGGGTTCAGGGCAATCAGCCCCAGCATTTT. This gives the protein CASSPGVQGNQPQHF.

The gene calls are TRBV5-1 and TRBJ2-7; 9 nucleotides agree with TRBD2. The ends lost 2 bases at V and 3 bases at J; junction bases unmatched: 3. The CDR3 sequence is 14 residues long. Germline CDR1 is SGHRS and CDR2 is YFSETQ. CDR3 nucleotides: TGCGCCAGCAGCTTAGCGGGGGGATACTACGAGCAGTACTTC. Protein sequence: CASSLAGGYYEQYF.

J is TRBJ2-7 and V is TRBV5-1; tentatively, D is TRBD2 (5 bases). There are 13 residues in the CDR3. V was shortened by 0 bases and J by 5 bases, with 9 bases between the two germline ends. Germline V gene lookup returns CDR1 SGHRS and CDR2 YFSETQ. CDR3 in DNA: TGCGCCAGCAGCTTGGGGCCGAGGGACGAGCAGTACTTC. Translated, it gives CASSLGPRDEQYF. Full variable domain (rest looked up from reference TRBV5-1 and TRBJ2-7): KAGVTQTPRYLIKTRGQQVTLSCSPISGHRSVSWYQQTPGQGLQFLFEYFSETQRNKGNFPGRFSGRQFSNSRSEMNVSTLELGDSALYLCASSLGPRDEQYFGPGTRLTVT.

The chain is built from TRBV27 and TRBJ2-7; possibly TRBD1 for D (6 bases). CDR1 and CDR2 from the germline V gene are MNHEY and SMNVEV (reference sequence). Trimming stripped 2 bases from V and 6 bases from J, with 17 bases between. The CDR3 has 15 amino acids. The chain's CDR3 is CASSLIGQGHFEQYF. The CDR3 DNA reads TGTGCCAGCAGTTTAATTGGGCAGGGGCATTTCGAGCAGTACTTC.

As to this clone: Other nucleotide sequences in the sample specify the same CDR3. The chain is built from TRBV7-9 and TRBJ1-2, with TRBD1 as a possible D gene (5 bases). From germline, CDR1 is SEHNR and CDR2 FQNEAQ (reference sequence). The CDR3 totals 13 residues. V lost 1 base and J lost 6, with 9 bases in between. The CDR3 DNA sequence: TGTGCCAGCAGCTTAGGCGGGACTGATGGCTACACCTTC. Translated, it gives CASSLGGTDGYTF.

This clone was detected only once. The rearrangement links TRBV19 to TRBJ2-6, with D possibly being TRBD2 (5 bases). Between the trimmed V and J ends, which lost 1 base and 1 base, there was a span of 17 bases. The CDR3 length is 19 residues. Looked up from germline, CDR1 is LNHDA and CDR2 is SQIVND (reference sequence). Here the CDR3 reads CASSIGWASNRSGANVLTF. The CDR3 coding sequence is TGTGCCAGTAGTATAGGTTGGGCTAGCAATAGGTCTGGGGCCAACGTCCTGACTTTC.

The chain joins TRBV19 to TRBJ2-3; 7 bases line up with TRBD1. The length of the CDR3 is 15 residues. Germline V gene sequence: CDR1 LNHDA, CDR2 SQIVND (reference sequence). V was pared by 9 bases and J by 3 bases, with 12 bases of the junction left unmatched. CDR3 nucleotides: TGTGCCAGCAAGGGACAGCCGCACATTACAGATACGCAGTATTTT. Encoded protein: CASKGQPHITDTQYF.